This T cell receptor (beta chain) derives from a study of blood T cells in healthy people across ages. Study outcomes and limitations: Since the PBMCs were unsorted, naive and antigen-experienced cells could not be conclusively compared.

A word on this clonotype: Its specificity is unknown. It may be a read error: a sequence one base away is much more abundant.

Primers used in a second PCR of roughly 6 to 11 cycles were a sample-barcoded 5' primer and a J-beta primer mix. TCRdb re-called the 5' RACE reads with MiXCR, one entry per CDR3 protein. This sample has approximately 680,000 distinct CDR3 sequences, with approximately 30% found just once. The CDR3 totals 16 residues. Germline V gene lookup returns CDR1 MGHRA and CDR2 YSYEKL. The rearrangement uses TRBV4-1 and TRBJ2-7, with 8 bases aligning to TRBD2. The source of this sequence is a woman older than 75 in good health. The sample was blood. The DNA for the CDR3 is TGCGCCAGCAGCCAAGGGGGTAGCGGGGTTTCCTACGGGCAGTACTTC. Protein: CASSQGGSGVSYGQYF.